The source of this T cell receptor beta chain is a study of beta chain features in type 1 diabetes. This clone turned up a few times. Since all of the isolated RNA was reverse transcribed, expressed TCRB transcripts were what got sequenced. This table comes from immunoSEQ multiplex PCR, and its TCRdb copy is limited to in-frame clones, with some not included. The sample lists about 250,000 clones, roughly an eighth occurring once. CDR1 is LNHNV and CDR2 is YYDKDF in the germline V gene (reference sequence). The CDR3 contains 15 residues. The V gene lost 7 bases and the J gene lost 4 bases, with 19 bases spanning the gap.

The sample taken for sequencing was naive CD4+ T cells from blood. This chain links TRBV15 with TRBJ2-5; D may be TRBD1 (5 bases). The TCR was taken from a woman aged 40 to 50 in good health. CDR3: CATKDQGTVGETQYF. DNA of the CDR3: TGTGCCACCAAAGATCAGGGTACGGTAGGAGAGACCCAGTACTTC. Supplemented by reference TRBV15 and TRBJ2-5, the full variable domain reads DAMVIQNPRYQVTQFGKPVTLSCSQTLNHNVMYWYQQKSSQAPKLLFHYYDKDFNNEADTPDNFQSRRPNTSFCFLDIRSPGLGDTAMYLCATKDQGTVGETQYFGPGTRLLVL.